The 11 T cell receptor beta chains given below trace back to one sample, sequenced in a study of beta chain features in type 1 diabetes. Their antigens are not known. General observations from the study: Moderate yet significant TCRB CDR3 shortening was seen in Type 1 diabetes patients in all four CD4+ subsets.

All of the isolated RNA was reverse transcribed, so expressed TCRB transcripts were sequenced. Libraries were prepared by immunoSEQ multiplex PCR; TCRdb keeps only in-frame clonotypes and omits some of them. This sample has under 25,000 clones, with around 57% found just once. What was sequenced was stem cell memory CD4+ T cells from blood. The receptors here all came from a man between 18 and 35 years old with type 1 diabetes.

The chain carries TRBV19 and TRBJ2-1; 14 nucleotides match TRBD2. V lost 1 base and J lost 6; bases outside the gene matches: 8. CDR1 is LNHDA and CDR2 is SQIVND in the germline V gene (reference sequence). This CDR3 is built from 18 residues. CDR3 DNA sequence: TGTGCCAGTAGTATAGGGGCGGGACTAGCGGGAGAGGGCAATGAGCAGTTCTTC. Translated: CASSIGAGLAGEGNEQFF.

The chain uses TRBV18 and TRBJ2-1; TRBD2 matches 14 bases. The CDR3 runs 16 residues. Germline V lookup: CDR1 KGHSH, CDR2 LQKENI. With 3 bases clipped from V and 9 bases from J, the junction kept 7 bases outside the gene matches. CDR3 region: CASSPSTSGGAGEQFF. CDR3 DNA: TGTGCCAGCTCACCGTCGACTAGCGGGGGGGCCGGTGAGCAGTTCTTC.

The rearrangement uses TRBV28 and TRBJ2-7; 8 nucleotides agree with TRBD1. Losses at the gene ends were 5 bases for V and 1 base for J; bases not matched to a gene: 10. The CDR3 contains 16 residues. Germline V gene lookup returns CDR1 MDHEN and CDR2 SYDVKM. The CDR3 DNA is TGTGCCAGCAGTCCCCCGGGGACAGGCCGATCCTACGAGCAGTACTTC. It yields the protein CASSPPGTGRSYEQYF.

This sequence joins TRBV28 and TRBJ1-2; D gene unclear. Trimming removed 2 bases at V and 3 bases at J, with 13 bases between. CDR3 length: 15 residues. The germline V gene has CDR1 MDHEN and CDR2 SYDVKM. CDR3 in amino acids: CASSLHEISHYGYTF. In DNA, the CDR3 is TGTGCCAGCAGTTTACATGAGATATCTCACTATGGCTACACCTTC.

V is TRBV27 and J is TRBJ1-2; 9 bases fit TRBD1. The V gene's germline CDR1 is MNHEY and CDR2 SMNVEV (reference sequence). The CDR3 is 13 amino acids. J was trimmed by 8 bases and V by 5 bases; bases with no gene match: 6. The CDR3 here is CASSATGGGGYTF. CDR3 bases: TGTGCCAGCAGTGCGACAGGGGGAGGGGGCTACACCTTC.

This sequence joins TRBV4-1 and TRBJ2-5; D possibly corresponds to TRBD1 (5 bases). Trimming took 2 bases from V and 2 from J, leaving 15 bases between them. There are 16 residues in the CDR3. Germline CDR1 reads MGHRA; CDR2 reads YSYEKL. The CDR3 sequence: CASSQLGAQGQETQYF. The CDR3 DNA reads as TGCGCCAGCAGCCAATTAGGAGCGCAGGGTCAAGAGACCCAGTACTTC.

The chain couples TRBV7-7 to TRBJ2-3; D is uncertain. Germline V gene data show CDR1 as SSHAT and CDR2 as FNYEAQ (reference sequence). V lost 5 bases and J 2 bases, leaving 11 bases between the germline ends. This CDR3 contains 14 residues. CDR3 in amino acids: CASSPTQDTDTQYF. CDR3 coding DNA: TGTGCCAGCAGCCCTACCCAAGACACAGATACGCAGTATTTT. Supplemented by reference TRBV7-7 and TRBJ2-3, the full variable domain reads GAGVSQSPRYKVTKRGQDVTLRCDPISSHATLYWYQQALGQGPEFLTYFNYEAQPDKSGLPSDRFSAERPEGSISTLTIQRTEQRDSAMYRCASSPTQDTDTQYFGPGTRLTVL.

This rearrangement joins TRBV9 to TRBJ2-1; 10 bases are a match to TRBD2. The V and J ends lost 4 bases and 4 bases, in that order; junction bases with no gene match: 5. CDR1 and CDR2 (germline): SGDLS, YYNGEE. CDR3 length: 15 amino acids. The CDR3 here is CASSQGTSEYNEQFF. In nucleotides, the CDR3 is TGTGCCAGCAGCCAAGGGACTAGCGAGTACAATGAGCAGTTCTTC.

The chain has TRBV6-5 and TRBJ2-6; D not certain. The CDR3 has 15 residues. Germline V CDR1 and CDR2: MNHEY, SVGAGI. With 2 bases removed from V and 4 bases from J, the gap between germline ends came to 9 bases. The CDR3 coding sequence is TGTGCCAGCAGTTACCCCCCTACCGGGGCCAACGTCCTGACTTTC. It is translated as CASSYPPTGANVLTF.

The chain uses TRBV19 and TRBJ2-3; D is undetermined. V gave up 0 bases and J gave up 2 bases, with 6 bases separating them. This CDR3 region has 14 residues. CDR1 is LNHDA and CDR2 is SQIVND in the germline V gene (reference sequence). The CDR3 DNA reads as TGTGCCAGTAGTATAGATCGTAACACAGATACGCAGTATTTT. Translated: CASSIDRNTDTQYF.

The gene calls are TRBV19 and TRBJ2-3; the D gene is possibly TRBD2 (5 bases). There are 13 residues in the CDR3. The germline gives CDR1 LNHDA, CDR2 SQIVND (reference sequence). Trimming took 9 bases from V and 3 from J, leaving 13 bases between them. The CDR3 DNA reads as TGTGCCAGCAGCCAGGAGGTAACAGATACGCAGTATTTT. Protein sequence: CASSQEVTDTQYF. Based on the CDR3 plus reference TRBV19 and TRBJ2-3, the full variable domain is DGGITQSPKYLFRKEGQNVTLSCEQNLNHDAMYWYRQDPGQGLRLIYYSQIVNDFQKGDIAEGYSVSREKKESFPLTVTSAQKNPTAFYLCASSQEVTDTQYFGPGTRLTVL.